What follows are 28 T cell receptor beta chains derived from one specimen sequenced in a study of blood T cell repertoires in COVID-19 (dated by TCRdb to about 2020). Library preparation was by the immunoSEQ multiplex PCR assay. Drawn from immuneACCESS, this table holds only the in-frame rearrangements with V and J called that TCRdb kept. Clones are partly lost; checked studies trace under half to an unresolved V gene and leave the rest unexplained. The sample table contains roughly 200,000 clones; only one count was recorded for 85% to 90% of them. The ten most abundant clones make up about 0.58% of the sample. The sequenced material came from peripheral blood. These receptors all stem from a middle-aged man with acute or convalescent COVID-19.

The chain employs TRBV5-1 and TRBJ2-3; TRBD2 aligns across 9 bases. The J segment lost 6 bases and the V segment lost 0 bases, leaving 8 bases of the junction unmatched. Germline V lookup: CDR1 SGHRS, CDR2 YFSETQ. The CDR3 is 16 amino acids. CDR3 sequence reads: CASSLARTSGHDTQYF. The CDR3 region has the DNA TGCGCCAGCAGCTTGGCCCGAACTAGCGGGCACGATACGCAGTATTTT. The full variable domain, rest sourced from reference TRBV5-1 and TRBJ2-3, is KAGVTQTPRYLIKTRGQQVTLSCSPISGHRSVSWYQQTPGQGLQFLFEYFSETQRNKGNFPGRFSGRQFSNSRSEMNVSTLELGDSALYLCASSLARTSGHDTQYFGPGTRLTVL.

The CDR3 DNA follows: TGTGCCAGCAGTGAATCTGGACTAGCGGGAGGACCAGGCAATGAGCAGTTCTTC. It yields the protein CASSESGLAGGPGNEQFF. The chain carries TRBV6-1 and TRBJ2-1, with 14 bases fitting TRBD2. V gave up 2 bases and J gave up 6 bases; unmatched junction bases: 9. The germline CDR1 and CDR2 sequences are MNHNS and SASEGT. CDR3 length: 18 amino acids.

The rearrangement uses TRBV28 and TRBJ2-7; TRBD2 aligns across 10 bases. CDR3 length: 14 residues. Germline CDR1 MDHEN, CDR2 SYDVKM. Trimming took 8 bases from V and 5 from J; bases not matched to a gene: 9. The CDR3 loop is CASGPLAGVDEQYF. In nucleotides, the CDR3 is TGTGCCAGCGGGCCCCTAGCGGGAGTTGACGAGCAGTACTTC.

J is TRBJ2-1 and V is TRBV15; the match to TRBD2 covers 11 bases. V was clipped by 5 bases and J by 4 bases; unmatched bases: 4. In germline, CDR1 is LNHNV, CDR2 YYDKDF (reference sequence). This CDR3 has 15 amino acids. DNA for the CDR3: TGTGCCACCAGCGAGGGACTAGCGGCATACAATGAGCAGTTCTTC. Encoded protein: CATSEGLAAYNEQFF.

The CDR3 reads CATSSGTFNTGELFF. CDR3 DNA: TGTGCCACCAGTAGCGGGACATTTAACACCGGGGAGCTGTTTTTT. This sequence joins TRBV24-1 and TRBJ2-2; D perhaps matches TRBD2 (7 bases). The CDR3 contains 15 residues. Trimming stripped 6 bases from V and 2 bases from J, with 12 bases between. Germline CDR1 is KGHDR and CDR2 is SFDVKD.

This chain links TRBV13 with TRBJ2-5; 7 bases align to TRBD2. The CDR3 is made up of 15 amino acids. J lost 5 bases, V lost 5 bases, and 11 bases had no gene match. Looked up from germline, CDR1 is PRHDT and CDR2 is FYEKMQ (reference sequence). In nucleotides, the CDR3 is TGTGCCAGCAGCCCCCCCGGGACTACCACGGAGACCCAGTACTTC. Its protein product is CASSPPGTTTETQYF.

The chain uses TRBV5-6 and TRBJ1-6; 7 bases map to TRBD1. V lost 3 bases to trimming and J lost 0 bases; unmatched junction nucleotides: 0. Germline V gene sequence: CDR1 SGHDT, CDR2 YYEEEE. The CDR3 is 15 residues long. In DNA, the CDR3 is TGTGCCAGCAGCTACAGGGGCTCCTATAATTCACCCCTCCACTTT. Translating it yields CASSYRGSYNSPLHF.

This chain connects TRBV5-5 to TRBJ1-2; possibly TRBD1 for D (6 bases). V was shortened by 0 bases and J by 8 bases, with 17 bases between the two germline ends. Germline V lookup: CDR1 SGHKS, CDR2 YYEKEE (reference sequence). This CDR3 comprises 15 residues. For the CDR3, the DNA is TGTGCCAGCAGCTTGGAGGCTTACAGGGTTGGCGGCTACACCTTC. Translation: CASSLEAYRVGGYTF.

CDR3 in DNA: TGTGCCAGCAGTTCGGTTTCAGATACGCAGTATTTT. Amino acids: CASSSVSDTQYF. The chain employs TRBV6-5 and TRBJ2-3; D gene ambiguous. The V end lost 4 bases, the J end lost 4 bases, and 6 bases lay between the germline ends. CDR3 length equals 12 residues. Per germline, CDR1 MNHEY and CDR2 SVGAGI.

On this clone: The sample carries other DNA sequences with the same CDR3. The chain links TRBV7-2 to TRBJ2-5, with TRBD2 identical over 14 bases. The V gene's germline CDR1 is SGHTA and CDR2 FQGNSA. With V trimmed by 5 bases and J by 5 bases, 4 bases remained unmatched. The CDR3 loop spans 15 amino acids. In nucleotides, the CDR3 is TGTGCCAGCAGCCTCGGACTAGCGGGGGGTGAGACCCAGTACTTC. Translation gives CASSLGLAGGETQYF.

The chain couples TRBV19 to TRBJ2-2, with 7 positions matching TRBD2. Germline assignment: CDR1 LNHDA and CDR2 SQIVND (reference sequence). V shed 4 bases, J shed 5 bases, and the junction held 10 bases outside the gene matches. This CDR3 comprises 16 residues. CDR3 sequence: CASSRGFGGGTGELFF. The CDR3 region has the DNA TGTGCCAGTAGTAGGGGTTTCGGCGGGGGAACCGGGGAGCTGTTTTTT.

This chain links TRBV18 with TRBJ2-3, with a possible D match to TRBD1 (5 bases). The germline V gene has CDR1 KGHSH and CDR2 LQKENI. The V end was cut by 5 bases, the J end by 4 bases, with 13 bases between. The CDR3 extends over 14 amino acids. The CDR3 spells CASSEGARPDTQYF. The CDR3 DNA reads TGTGCCAGCTCAGAAGGGGCGCGACCAGATACGCAGTATTTT. The full variable domain, in which reference TRBV18 and TRBJ2-3 provide the parts outside the CDR3, is NAGVMQNPRHLVRRRGQEARLRCSPMKGHSHVYWYRQLPEEGLKFMVYLQKENIIDESGMPKERFSAEFPKEGPSILRIQQVVRGDSAAYFCASSEGARPDTQYFGPGTRLTVL.

The rearrangement links TRBV18 to TRBJ1-1; possibly TRBD1 for D (6 bases). CDR3 size: 13 residues. The germline V and J ends were trimmed by 4 bases and 3 bases, with 9 bases remaining between them. Germline assignment: CDR1 KGHSH and CDR2 LQKENI. In nucleotides, the CDR3 is TGTGCCAGCTCACAGGGGGAACACACTGAAGCTTTCTTT. Amino acid sequence: CASSQGEHTEAFF. The whole variable domain, remainder taken from reference TRBV18 and TRBJ1-1, is NAGVMQNPRHLVRRRGQEARLRCSPMKGHSHVYWYRQLPEEGLKFMVYLQKENIIDESGMPKERFSAEFPKEGPSILRIQQVVRGDSAAYFCASSQGEHTEAFFGQGTRLTVV.

The rearrangement joins TRBV7-9 to TRBJ2-1, with 10 bases lining up with TRBD2. The V gene's germline CDR1 is SEHNR and CDR2 FQNEAQ (reference sequence). The CDR3 runs to 14 residues. Trimming removed 5 bases from V and 7 bases from J; junction bases left unmatched: 5. The CDR3: CASSPGLAVNEQFF. In DNA form, the CDR3 reads TGTGCCAGCAGCCCCGGACTAGCGGTTAATGAGCAGTTCTTC.

This chain connects TRBV19 to TRBJ1-5, with no clear D. Trimming took off 6 bases at V and 0 bases at J, with 12 bases between the two ends. The germline CDR1 and CDR2 sequences are LNHDA and SQIVND (reference sequence). This CDR3 comprises 15 residues. The CDR3 loop reads CASSTVEGSNQPQHF. The DNA of the CDR3 is TGTGCCAGTAGCACTGTGGAGGGTAGCAATCAGCCCCAGCATTTT. The entire variable domain, with the rest obtained from reference TRBV19 and TRBJ1-5, is as follows: DGGITQSPKYLFRKEGQNVTLSCEQNLNHDAMYWYRQDPGQGLRLIYYSQIVNDFQKGDIAEGYSVSREKKESFPLTVTSAQKNPTAFYLCASSTVEGSNQPQHFGDGTRLSIL.

This rearrangement joins TRBV27 to TRBJ1-6, with D unclear. The CDR3 contains 14 residues. V was shortened by 7 bases and J by 13 bases, with 20 bases between the two germline ends. CDR1 is MNHEY and CDR2 is SMNVEV in the germline V gene (reference sequence). CDR3 region: CASTSVALIGPLHF. CDR3 bases: TGTGCCAGCACCTCGGTCGCTTTAATTGGTCCCCTCCACTTT.

This chain uses TRBV19 with TRBJ1-5, with TRBD1 as a possible D gene (6 bases). The CDR3 contains 13 residues. CDR1 and CDR2 (germline): LNHDA, SQIVND (reference sequence). Trimming removed 8 bases at V and 0 bases at J, with 8 bases between. The CDR3 spells CASGQHSNQPQHF. CDR3 DNA: TGTGCCAGTGGACAGCATAGCAATCAGCCCCAGCATTTT.

The V and J genes are TRBV19 and TRBJ2-2, with TRBD2 as a possible D gene (5 bases). This CDR3 contains 13 residues. The ends were cut back, 5 bases at V and 8 bases at J, with 12 bases in the middle. Germline-derived CDR1 and CDR2 are LNHDA and SQIVND (reference sequence). This CDR3 reads CASSPPGSGELFF. The CDR3 DNA is TGTGCCAGTAGTCCACCTGGGAGTGGGGAGCTGTTTTTT.

CDR3 region: CASSLVGQRIDTQYF. The DNA of the CDR3 is TGTGCCAGCAGCTTGGTTGGACAGAGGATAGATACGCAGTATTTT. This chain links TRBV5-6 with TRBJ2-3; weak D call: TRBD1 (6 bases). Germline loops: CDR1 SGHDT, CDR2 YYEEEE. With 0 bases removed from V and 5 bases from J, the gap between germline ends came to 13 bases. The CDR3 is 15 residues long.

This chain links TRBV6-5 with TRBJ1-2, with D maybe TRBD1 (5 bases). V was shortened by 6 bases and J by 4 bases, with 12 bases between the two germline ends. Germline CDR1 MNHEY, CDR2 SVGAGI. CDR3 length: 13 amino acids. CDR3 nucleotide sequence: TGTGCCAGCAGATCAGGGTACAGCTATGGCTACACCTTC. Its translation: CASRSGYSYGYTF.

This chain joins TRBV27 and TRBJ2-7; the match to TRBD2 covers 8 bases. Germline CDR1 reads MNHEY; CDR2 reads SMNVEV (reference sequence). V gave up 6 bases and J gave up 2 bases; unmatched junction bases: 3. This CDR3 has 13 amino acids. The CDR3 nucleotides read TGTGCCAGCAGACTAGCGGCCACCTACGAGCAGTACTTC. Encoded protein: CASRLAATYEQYF.

The genes are TRBV15 and TRBJ2-1; 8 bases line up with TRBD2. V trimming: 1 base; J trimming: 4 bases; junction bases outside the gene matches: 6. Per the germline V gene, CDR1 is LNHNV and CDR2 is YYDKDF (reference sequence). This CDR3 region has 16 residues. CDR3 nucleotides: TGTGCCACCAGCAGAGTAAGCGGGAGTACTTACAATGAGCAGTTCTTC. This codes for CATSRVSGSTYNEQFF. Looking up the rest from reference TRBV15 and TRBJ2-1 gives the full variable domain: DAMVIQNPRYQVTQFGKPVTLSCSQTLNHNVMYWYQQKSSQAPKLLFHYYDKDFNNEADTPDNFQSRRPNTSFCFLDIRSPGLGDTAMYLCATSRVSGSTYNEQFFGPGTRLTVL.

The CDR3 region is CSVVLRDTQYF. In DNA, the CDR3 is TGCAGCGTTGTTTTACGGGATACGCAGTATTTT. The gene calls are TRBV29-1 and TRBJ2-3; D is undetermined. The CDR3 runs 11 residues. The V gene's germline CDR1 is SQVTM and CDR2 ANQGSEA. The V gene lost 4 bases and the J gene lost 6 bases, with 8 bases spanning the gap.

The rearrangement uses TRBV27 and TRBJ1-5; D ambiguous. CDR1 and CDR2 from the germline V gene are MNHEY and SMNVEV (reference sequence). The CDR3 has 13 amino acids. Trimming cost V 6 bases and J 6 bases, with 12 bases left between them. The CDR3 here is CASSSGGVQPQHF. In nucleotides, the CDR3 is TGTGCCAGCAGCTCGGGCGGGGTTCAGCCCCAGCATTTT.

The genes are TRBV24-1 and TRBJ1-5; D gene unclear. The CDR3 has 12 amino acids. Germline CDR1 KGHDR, CDR2 SFDVKD. V was cut by 3 bases and J by 4 bases, with 3 bases left in between. DNA for the CDR3: TGTGCCACCAGTGATCCGAATCAGCCCCAGCATTTT. Its translation: CATSDPNQPQHF.

The chain couples TRBV9 to TRBJ2-1, with TRBD2 identical over 8 bases. The CDR3 sequence is 16 residues long. CDR1 is SGDLS and CDR2 is YYNGEE in the germline V gene. The V segment lost 0 bases and the J segment 5 bases; nucleotides outside the gene matches: 7. The CDR3, as DNA: TGTGCCAGCAGCGTAGGGGTAGCGGGGACCCACAATGAGCAGTTCTTC. This sequence encodes CASSVGVAGTHNEQFF.

The V call is TRBV7-6, the J call TRBJ1-1; D possibly corresponds to TRBD1 (6 bases). CDR1 is SGHVS, CDR2 FNYEAQ, per germline. This CDR3 has 16 residues. The germline V and J ends were trimmed by 9 bases and 0 bases, with 20 bases remaining between them. CDR3 region: CASQRGPTGMNTEAFF. The CDR3 DNA is TGTGCCAGTCAGCGGGGACCGACAGGAATGAACACTGAAGCTTTCTTT. Variable domain in full (rest from reference TRBV7-6 and TRBJ1-1): GAGVSQSPRYKVTKRGQDVALRCDPISGHVSLYWYRQALGQGPEFLTYFNYEAQQDKSGLPNDRFSAERPEGSISTLTIQRTEQRDSAMYRCASQRGPTGMNTEAFFGQGTRLTVV.

The chain links TRBV10-3 to TRBJ2-2; tentatively, D is TRBD2 (6 bases). The CDR3 loop spans 14 amino acids. Per germline, CDR1 ENHRY and CDR2 SYGVKD. Trimming shortened V by 6 bases and J by 6 bases, and 14 bases separated the two germline ends. The CDR3 DNA is TGTGCCATCAGCGCTGGGAGGAGATCCGGGGAGCTGTTTTTT. This encodes CAISAGRRSGELFF.